Listed below are T cell receptor beta chains from one sample, sequenced in a study of cytomegalovirus exposure and HLA in healthy donors. Method: immunoSEQ multiplex PCR; TCRdb's copy keeps in-frame clones and lacks some. The sample consists of approximately 150,000 clones, more than 60% of them appearing once. The sequenced sample consisted of PBMCs. Receptor source: a man aged 25 to 45 in good health and CMV-seropositive. The CDR3 runs from the conserved cysteine through the conserved F or W.

J | V | CDR3
TRBJ2-5 | TRBV4-1 | CASSQTIAAGGLGGRQETQYF
TRBJ2-5 | TRBV7-9 | CASSLLGGGRGETQYF
TRBJ1-4 | TRBV27 | CASSPTRAGGEKLFF
TRBJ2-1 | TRBV14 | CASSQKPGLVINEQFF
TRBJ2-7 | TRBV28 | CASNYYGGPRYEQYF
TRBJ2-2 | TRBV29-1 | CSVETSGYTGELFF
TRBJ1-1 | TRBV9 | CASSNTGETEAFF
TRBJ1-2 | TRBV5-4 | CASSFRTGGTYGYTF
TRBJ2-5 | TRBV14 | CASSQDLVGAAYQETQYF
TRBJ2-1 | TRBV7-2 | CASSSGTGGVTQFF
TRBJ1-2 | TRBV19 | CATARIANYGYTF
TRBJ2-1 | TRBV9 | CASSTSLGAYNEQFF
TRBJ1-5 | TRBV11-3 | CASSLTPNQPQHF
TRBJ2-7 | TRBV6-1 | CASSESGSDYEEQYF
TRBJ2-7 | TRBV6-1 | CASSRRQGAHEQYF
TRBJ1-5 | TRBV7-8 | CASSLAGGNQPQHF
TRBJ2-3 | TRBV9 | CASSPTGRAGLTDTQYF
TRBJ2-1 | TRBV10-3 | CAISETPGQDDNEQFF
TRBJ1-2 | TRBV28 | CASSRDRADYGYTF
TRBJ2-7 | TRBV14 | CASSQGSYEQYF
TRBJ2-7 | TRBV6-1 | CASSDPGTGWRAYEQYF
TRBJ2-5 | TRBV7-3 | CASSPQGQGETQYF
TRBJ1-5 | TRBV4-1 | CASSPTPGVGQPQHF
TRBJ2-3 | TRBV27 | CASTSDRVEGDTQYF
TRBJ2-1 | TRBV5-4 | CASSTDNEQFF
TRBJ2-5 | TRBV11-3 | CASSSGEGGTQYF
TRBJ2-7 | TRBV7-3 | CSSSPHGPGSGYEQYF
TRBJ2-7 | TRBV30 | CAWSVLLSTEQYF
TRBJ1-2 | TRBV6-6 | CASSYSAQGASYGYTF
TRBJ2-1 | TRBV7-9 | CASSPRTANNEQFF
TRBJ2-5 | TRBV7-2 | CASSRDRASTEQYF
TRBJ1-1 | TRBV7-3 | CASSSGGVDTEAFF
TRBJ1-4 | TRBV4-2 | CASSPAFVVGQGGGNEKLFF
TRBJ1-2 | TRBV7-2 | CASSLVQGGGYGYTF
TRBJ2-3 | TRBV10-1 | CASSDLGGSNTDTQYF
TRBJ2-6 | TRBV7-2 | CASSLDGTATSGANVLTF
TRBJ2-5 | TRBV9 | CASSVGVSGEETQYF
TRBJ1-3 | TRBV2 | CASREVGGLSGNTIYF
TRBJ1-5 | TRBV19 | CASRQGNQPQHF
TRBJ1-1 | TRBV15 | CATSKQNTEAFF
TRBJ2-3 | TRBV7-6 | CASSGTSGSSTQYF
TRBJ2-5 | TRBV9 | CASSVGAGGMGETQYF
TRBJ2-7 | TRBV11-2 | CASSLGADLYEQYF
TRBJ2-7 | TRBV5-5 | CASSPWQAGVSEQYF
TRBJ2-7 | TRBV15 | CATSRDRTGGEQYF
TRBJ1-1 | TRBV13 | CASSLTENTEAFF
TRBJ1-2 | TRBV30 | CAWSANYGYTF
TRBJ1-1 | TRBV6-1 | CASSYAGGRTEAFF
TRBJ2-1 | TRBV7-3 | CASSLGQNPYNEQFF
TRBJ2-5 | TRBV18 | CASSPSTGPETQYF
TRBJ2-5 | TRBV18 | CASSRPPGQETQYF
TRBJ1-1 | TRBV27 | CASRARRAEAFF
TRBJ2-3 | TRBV6-1 | CASRTGGTDTQYF